The 27 T cell receptor beta chains reported below all come from one sample, sequenced in a study of blood T cell repertoires in COVID-19. Using immunoSEQ multiplex PCR, the repertoire was profiled, and TCRdb retains in-frame clones only, with some absent. The sample has fewer than 300,000 clones, around four fifths seen once. The sequenced material came from peripheral blood. The receptors originated from a woman aged 45-60 years who had recovered from COVID-19.

The V and J genes are TRBV7-2 and TRBJ2-1; 8 bases are shared with TRBD2. Germline V gene sequence: CDR1 SGHTA, CDR2 FQGNSA. CDR3 length: 14 amino acids. V dropped 6 bases and J dropped 4; count of bases not matched to a gene: 5. CDR3 in amino acids: CASRSASGYNEQFF. Here the CDR3 DNA reads TGTGCCAGCAGATCGGCTAGCGGGTACAATGAGCAGTTCTTC.

The chain employs TRBV16 and TRBJ1-2; D remains ambiguous. The V gene lost 0 bases and the J gene lost 2 bases, with 7 bases spanning the gap. The germline V gene has CDR1 KGHSY and CDR2 FQNENV. This CDR3 contains 14 residues. The CDR3 DNA reads as TGTGCCAGCAGCCAATCGGGCTCAAACTATGGCTACACCTTC. Its protein is CASSQSGSNYGYTF. Based on the CDR3 plus reference TRBV16 and TRBJ1-2, the full variable domain is GEEVAQTPKHLVRGEGQKAKLYCAPIKGHSYVFWYQQVLKNEFKFLISFQNENVFDETGMPKERFSAKCLPNSPCSLEIQATKLEDSAVYFCASSQSGSNYGYTFGSGTRLTVV.

The chain employs TRBV28 and TRBJ1-2; TRBD1 matches at 9 bases. This CDR3 spans 14 amino acids. The V gene end was trimmed by 5 bases and the J gene end by 7 bases; junction bases not matched to a gene: 8. CDR1 and CDR2 (germline): MDHEN, SYDVKM. In DNA, the CDR3 is TGTGCCAGCAGTCTGGGACAGGGAATCCGTGGCTACACCTTC. It codes for CASSLGQGIRGYTF.

The rearrangement uses TRBV19 and TRBJ2-1, with TRBD2 matching over 14 bases. Per germline, CDR1 LNHDA and CDR2 SQIVND (reference sequence). V dropped 4 bases and J dropped 6; count of bases not matched to a gene: 8. CDR3 size: 17 residues. CDR3 sequence reads: CASSRRLAGGPVNEQFF. CDR3 nucleotide sequence: TGTGCCAGTAGTAGGCGACTAGCGGGAGGGCCTGTCAATGAGCAGTTCTTC.

This chain joins TRBV4-3 and TRBJ2-1, with 8 nucleotides matching TRBD2. Per the germline V gene, CDR1 is LGHNA and CDR2 is YSLEER. With 4 bases clipped from V and 7 bases from J, the junction kept 18 bases outside the gene matches. This CDR3 spans 18 amino acids. CDR3 sequence reads: CASSLLPRGAGVKNEQFF. CDR3 nucleotide sequence: TGCGCCAGCAGCCTTCTCCCGAGAGGAGCGGGAGTAAAGAATGAGCAGTTCTTC.

This sequence joins TRBV2 and TRBJ2-5; 8 bases are a match to TRBD1. Trimming cost V 1 base and J 4 bases; bases outside gene matches: 2. The CDR3 consists of 14 residues. Germline assignment: CDR1 SNHLY and CDR2 FYNNEI. CDR3 loop: CASSEVQGAETQYF. The CDR3 DNA reads as TGTGCCAGCAGTGAAGTCCAGGGGGCAGAGACCCAGTACTTC.

The chain joins TRBV9 to TRBJ2-2, with a tentative D call TRBD1 (6 bases). Trimming stripped 1 base from V and 6 bases from J, with 16 bases between. The CDR3 totals 16 residues. CDR1 and CDR2 (germline): SGDLS, YYNGEE. CDR3: CASSVRPGEFAGELFF. The CDR3 DNA is TGTGCCAGCAGCGTACGACCAGGGGAATTTGCCGGGGAGCTGTTTTTT.

The chain carries TRBV6-4 and TRBJ1-1, with 8 bases matching TRBD1. The CDR3 covers 15 residues. The V gene end was trimmed by 0 bases and the J gene end by 1 base; junction bases not matched to a gene: 1. Germline CDR1 reads MRHNA; CDR2 reads SNTAGT. DNA for the CDR3: TGTGCCAGCAGTGACTCGGGGACAGGGAACACTGAAGCTTTCTTT. This translates into CASSDSGTGNTEAFF.

Concerning this clone itself: Within the sample, other DNA sequences also encode this same CDR3. V and J are TRBV4-2 and TRBJ2-7; 9 bases fit TRBD1. Germline CDR1 LGHNA, CDR2 YNFKEQ. The CDR3 is 14 residues long. J lost 1 base, V lost 4 bases, and 2 bases had no gene match. CDR3: CASSPGQGSYEQYF. CDR3 nucleotides: TGTGCCAGCAGCCCCGGACAGGGGTCCTACGAGCAGTACTTC.

The V gene is TRBV2, the J gene TRBJ1-3; D ambiguous. The CDR3 extends over 18 amino acids. V dropped 2 bases and J dropped 0 bases, with 17 bases sitting between them. Per germline, CDR1 SNHLY and CDR2 FYNNEI. CDR3 residues: CASSEWAAGVHSGNTIYF. CDR3 in DNA: TGTGCCAGCAGTGAATGGGCCGCGGGAGTGCACTCTGGAAACACCATATATTTT.

V gene TRBV5-1 combines with J gene TRBJ2-2, with D tentatively TRBD1 (6 bases). The V gene's germline CDR1 is SGHRS and CDR2 YFSETQ. The V end was cut by 5 bases, the J end by 4 bases, with 15 bases between. The CDR3 has 15 residues. The CDR3 sequence is CASRRTRQATGELFF. The DNA of the CDR3 is TGCGCCAGCAGGCGGACCAGACAGGCCACCGGGGAGCTGTTTTTT.

The gene calls are TRBV28 and TRBJ1-6; 9 bases map to TRBD1. Germline V CDR1 and CDR2: MDHEN, SYDVKM. The V gene end was trimmed by 3 bases and the J gene end by 8 bases; junction bases not matched to a gene: 5. The CDR3 is 15 amino acids. Written as DNA, the CDR3 is TGTGCCAGCAGTTTCGGGGACAGGGCTCATTCACCCCTCCACTTT. Its protein product is CASSFGDRAHSPLHF.

The genes are TRBV9 and TRBJ2-2; the match to TRBD2 covers 12 bases. The junction had 5 bases not matched to a gene; V was cut back by 1 base and J by 4 bases. This CDR3 is 17 amino acids long. CDR1 is SGDLS, CDR2 YYNGEE, per germline. DNA for the CDR3: TGTGCCAGCAGCGTAAGGGGGGGACTAGCGGGCACCGGGGAGCTGTTTTTT. As protein: CASSVRGGLAGTGELFF.

In nucleotides, the CDR3 is TGTGCCAGCAGTTCCGATCCCCCAGGTTACGAGCAGTACTTC. It codes for CASSSDPPGYEQYF. The V call is TRBV6-5, the J call TRBJ2-7; no clear D. This CDR3 contains 14 residues. Germline V lookup: CDR1 MNHEY, CDR2 SVGAGI. Between the trimmed V and J ends, which lost 4 bases and 4 bases, there was a span of 14 bases.

This clone was detected only a few times. The chain uses TRBV19 and TRBJ1-2, with 7 nucleotides matching TRBD1. CDR1 and CDR2 from the germline V gene are LNHDA and SQIVND (reference sequence). Trimming took 7 bases from V and 4 from J; bases not matched to a gene: 12. The CDR3 covers 15 residues. The CDR3 region is CASKGGAEGSYGYTF. In DNA form, the CDR3 reads TGTGCCAGTAAAGGGGGCGCCGAGGGGAGCTATGGCTACACCTTC.

The table lists this clone with a count of one. The chain combines TRBV3-1 (or the pseudogene TRBV3-2) with TRBJ1-1; no clear D gene. Germline CDR1 is LGHDT and CDR2 is YNNKEL (reference sequence). The length of the CDR3 is 10 residues. V was shortened by 4 bases and J by 10 bases, with 7 bases between the two germline ends. The CDR3 sequence: CASSPSGAFF. CDR3 nucleotide sequence: TGTGCCAGCAGCCCATCGGGAGCTTTCTTT.

J is TRBJ2-7 and V is TRBV10-3, with unresolved D. V lost 5 bases and J 0 bases, leaving 8 bases between the germline ends. In germline, CDR1 is ENHRY, CDR2 SYGVKD. The CDR3 has 13 amino acids. The CDR3 DNA follows: TGTGCCATCAGTCCCCCAGGCTCCTACGAGCAGTACTTC. Translating it yields CAISPPGSYEQYF.

V and J are TRBV27 and TRBJ2-5, with 9 nucleotides matching TRBD2. The trim removed 4 bases at V and 2 bases at J, leaving 5 bases unmatched. Germline V lookup: CDR1 MNHEY, CDR2 SMNVEV (reference sequence). This CDR3 is built from 15 residues. Written as DNA, the CDR3 is TGTGCCAGCAGTTATAGCGGGAGTCGTCAAGAGACCCAGTACTTC. Translation gives CASSYSGSRQETQYF.

The chain recombines TRBV5-4 with TRBJ2-3; possibly TRBD2 for D (5 bases). Germline CDR1 SGHNT, CDR2 YYREEE (reference sequence). Trimming took 7 bases from V and 1 from J, leaving 10 bases between them. This CDR3 has 13 amino acids. CDR3: CASGLSGTDTQYF. The DNA for the CDR3 is TGTGCCAGCGGCCTTAGCGGCACAGATACGCAGTATTTT.

The V call is TRBV11-1, the J call TRBJ2-5, with 12 positions matching TRBD2. Trimming at V came to 5 bases and at J to 2 bases, leaving 6 bases not matched to a gene. Germline V lookup: CDR1 SGHAT, CDR2 FQDESV (reference sequence). The CDR3 contains 16 residues. The CDR3 is CASSPRLAGAQETQYF. The CDR3 DNA reads as TGTGCCAGCAGCCCTCGACTAGCGGGGGCACAAGAGACCCAGTACTTC. Full variable domain (outside the CDR3, taken from reference TRBV11-1 and TRBJ2-5): EAEVAQSPRYKITEKSQAVAFWCDPISGHATLYWYRQILGQGPELLVQFQDESVVDDSQLPKDRFSAERLKGVDSTLKIQPAELGDSAMYLCASSPRLAGAQETQYFGPGTRLLVL.

The V and J genes are TRBV4-2 and TRBJ2-5; 7 bases are shared with TRBD2. The germline V gene has CDR1 LGHNA and CDR2 YNFKEQ. The CDR3 is 14 amino acids. J lost 1 base, V lost 4 bases, and 3 bases had no gene match. CDR3 protein: CASSPSGAQETQYF. The CDR3 nucleotides read TGTGCCAGCAGCCCGAGCGGGGCCCAAGAGACCCAGTACTTC.

The CDR3 is CANRKRGDRGEQFF. As DNA, the CDR3 is TGTGCCAACAGGAAGCGGGGGGACAGGGGTGAGCAGTTCTTC. The chain combines TRBV6-5 with TRBJ2-1, with a tentative D call TRBD1 (10 bases). Trimming pared 10 bases from V and 9 bases from J, leaving 22 bases between. The CDR3 sequence is 14 residues long. Germline V gene data show CDR1 as MNHEY and CDR2 as SVGAGI.

The chain couples TRBV7-9 to TRBJ2-1, with a weak D call TRBD2 (5 bases). V gave up 3 bases and J gave up 6 bases, with 12 bases separating them. Germline CDR1 and CDR2: SEHNR and FQNEAQ (reference sequence). This CDR3 comprises 14 residues. CDR3 bases: TGTGCCAGCAGCTTTAATCTGGGGAGCAATGAGCAGTTCTTC. As protein: CASSFNLGSNEQFF.

V is TRBV18 and J is TRBJ2-1; the match to TRBD1 covers 8 bases. CDR3 size: 15 residues. Germline assignment: CDR1 KGHSH and CDR2 LQKENI. Unmatched junction bases numbered 6, after V lost 2 bases and J lost 6 bases. CDR3 region: CASSPSQGALNEQFF. Written as DNA, the CDR3 is TGTGCCAGCTCACCATCTCAGGGGGCCCTCAATGAGCAGTTCTTC.

The CDR3: CASSLVGGESYNEQFF. CDR3 DNA sequence: TGTGCCAGCAGCTTAGTCGGAGGAGAGTCCTACAATGAGCAGTTCTTC. The rearrangement uses TRBV7-2 and TRBJ2-1; TRBD2 might be the D (5 bases). V was pared by 1 base and J by 1 base, with 11 bases between. The CDR3 contains 16 residues. Looked up from germline, CDR1 is SGHTA and CDR2 is FQGNSA. Combining the CDR3 with reference TRBV7-2 and TRBJ2-1 gives the whole variable domain GAGVSQSPSNKVTEKGKDVELRCDPISGHTALYWYRQSLGQGLEFLIYFQGNSAPDKSGLPSDRFSAERTGGSVSTLTIQRTQQEDSAVYLCASSLVGGESYNEQFFGPGTRLTVL.

V and J are TRBV28 and TRBJ1-6; no clear D. Trimming shortened V by 4 bases and J by 2 bases, and 12 bases separated the two germline ends. From germline, CDR1 is MDHEN and CDR2 SYDVKM. The CDR3 covers 16 residues. In DNA form, the CDR3 reads TGTGCCAGCAGTTCGTCTTTAGATACCTATAATTCACCCCTCCACTTT. Protein sequence: CASSSSLDTYNSPLHF. Complete variable domain (other parts from reference TRBV28 and TRBJ1-6): DVKVTQSSRYLVKRTGEKVFLECVQDMDHENMFWYRQDPGLGLRLIYFSYDVKMKEKGDIPEGYSVSREKKERFSLILESASTNQTSMYLCASSSSLDTYNSPLHFGNGTRLTVT.

The chain recombines TRBV7-2 with TRBJ2-5, with D tentatively TRBD2 (9 bases). Germline lookup yields CDR1 SGHTA and CDR2 FQGNSA. The CDR3 spans 16 residues. Trimming removed 5 bases from V and 4 bases from J, with 20 bases in between. The CDR3 nucleotides read TGTGCCAGCAGCCCCCAGCCTAGCGGGACAGGAGAGACCCAGTACTTC. Its translation is CASSPQPSGTGETQYF.